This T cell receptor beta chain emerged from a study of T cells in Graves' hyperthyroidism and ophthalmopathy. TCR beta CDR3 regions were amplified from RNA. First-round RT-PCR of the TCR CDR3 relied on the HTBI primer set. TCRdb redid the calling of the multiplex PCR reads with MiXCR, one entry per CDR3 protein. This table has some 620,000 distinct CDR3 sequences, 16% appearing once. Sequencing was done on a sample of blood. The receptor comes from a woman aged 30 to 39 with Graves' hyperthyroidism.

CDR3 region: CASSLGGRLSHEQYF. The CDR3 DNA is TGTGCCAGCAGCTTAGGCGGGAGGCTGAGCCACGAGCAGTACTTC. The chain is built from TRBV7-3 and TRBJ2-7, with 8 positions matching TRBD2. The CDR3 spans 15 residues. CDR1 is SGHTA and CDR2 is FQGTGA in the germline V gene. The J segment lost 5 bases and the V segment lost 2 bases, leaving 8 bases of the junction unmatched.